The T cell receptor beta chain under discussion was sequenced for a study of shared clonotypes between healthy human individuals. Overall study findings and caveats: A generally larger estimated richness was seen in naive subsets than in memory subsets. Among donors, the sharing of clonotypes was expected to be influenced by sequencing depth. Since donors were few, the genetic and exposure-history diversity represented was limited.

Looked up from germline, CDR1 is SGHRS and CDR2 is YFSETQ. The CDR3 runs to 15 residues. Germline trimming cut 4 bases from V and 5 bases from J; bases unmatched to any gene: 8. A CD45RA+ naive subset and a CD45RA-negative memory subset were split from CD4+ cells. For this clone: Its antigen is currently unknown. The sample has other DNA sequences that encode this CDR3 too.

Some clones are missing from TCRdb's copy, which holds only in-frame ones; the method was immunoSEQ multiplex PCR. This table has 2 million or so clones, 95% appearing once. The material sequenced was naive CD4+ T cells sorted from blood. The subset was: CD45RA+ positively selected. The TCR originated in a young man in good health. The chain couples TRBV5-1 to TRBJ2-3; TRBD2 matches 9 bases. CDR3 nucleotides: TGCGCCAGCAGCCTGGCGGGGGGGCAACAAGATACGCAGTATTTT. The encoded protein is CASSLAGGQQDTQYF.